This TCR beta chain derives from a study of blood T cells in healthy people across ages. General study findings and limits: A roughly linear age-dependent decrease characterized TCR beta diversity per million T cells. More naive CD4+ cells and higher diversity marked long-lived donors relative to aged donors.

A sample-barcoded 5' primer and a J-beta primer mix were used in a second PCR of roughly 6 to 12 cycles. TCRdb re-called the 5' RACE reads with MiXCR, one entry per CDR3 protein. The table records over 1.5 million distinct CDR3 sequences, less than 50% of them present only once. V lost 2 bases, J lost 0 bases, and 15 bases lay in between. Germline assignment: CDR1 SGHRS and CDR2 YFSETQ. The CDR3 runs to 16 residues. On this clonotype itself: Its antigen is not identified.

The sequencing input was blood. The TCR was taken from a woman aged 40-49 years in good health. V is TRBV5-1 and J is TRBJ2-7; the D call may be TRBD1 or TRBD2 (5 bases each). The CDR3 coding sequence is TGCGCCAGCAGCTTCCGCGGGCAGGGCAGCTCCTACGAGCAGTACTTC. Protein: CASSFRGQGSSYEQYF.